These 22 T cell receptor beta chains were sequenced from one sample in a study of blood T cell repertoires in COVID-19. Repertoires were generated with immunoSEQ multiplex PCR, while TCRdb's copy carries only in-frame clones and drops some. The sample includes some 150,000 clones, roughly nine tenths of them seen just once. The sequencing input was peripheral blood. These receptors were obtained from a woman in her fifties or sixties with active COVID-19.

The V gene is TRBV27, the J gene TRBJ2-5; TRBD1 is a possible D gene (6 bases). Trimming left V 3 bases short and J 1 base short, with 12 bases between. Per germline, CDR1 MNHEY and CDR2 SMNVEV (reference sequence). This CDR3 spans 15 amino acids. The CDR3 DNA reads as TGTGCCAGCAGTTTGCTTGGGGGCCCCCAAGAGACCCAGTACTTC. Amino acids: CASSLLGGPQETQYF.

V is TRBV5-1 and J is TRBJ2-7, with a weak D call TRBD1 (6 bases). The CDR3 totals 15 residues. V lost 0 bases to trimming and J lost 3 bases, with 13 bases between them. Germline V gene sequence: CDR1 SGHRS, CDR2 YFSETQ. The CDR3: CASSLDQGSVYEQYF. The CDR3 nucleotides are TGCGCCAGCAGCTTGGATCAGGGGAGCGTCTACGAGCAGTACTTC.

There are a few counts of this clone. V usage is TRBV5-1 and J usage is TRBJ2-7; D is unclear. The germline V gene encodes CDR1 SGHRS and CDR2 YFSETQ. The ends were cut back, 4 bases at V and 2 bases at J, with 10 bases in the middle. This CDR3 is 13 amino acids long. In DNA form, the CDR3 reads TGCGCCAGCAGCCCCGACTCCCCCTACGAGCAGTACTTC. Protein sequence: CASSPDSPYEQYF.

The chain recombines TRBV11-2 with TRBJ2-7; the D gene is possibly TRBD2 (9 bases). V lost 5 bases and J 5 bases, leaving 22 bases between the germline ends. CDR1 is SGHAT and CDR2 is FQNNGV in the germline V gene. This CDR3 comprises 16 residues. CDR3 amino acids: CASSARGREGRDEQYF. CDR3 sequence (DNA): TGTGCCAGCAGCGCCAGGGGGCGGGAGGGCCGCGACGAGCAGTACTTC.

The CDR3 region is CASSFTGGSKGEQFF. DNA of the CDR3: TGTGCCAGCAGCTTTACAGGGGGGTCAAAAGGTGAGCAGTTCTTC. The gene calls are TRBV7-9 and TRBJ2-1, with 8 bases lining up with TRBD1. Germline V gene data show CDR1 as SEHNR and CDR2 as FQNEAQ (reference sequence). The ends lost 3 bases at V and 9 bases at J; junction bases unmatched: 10. CDR3 length: 15 residues.

The CDR3 coding sequence is TGTGCCAGCAGCTTAGGGTCTAGCGCTGAGCAGTTCTTC. Translating it yields CASSLGSSAEQFF. The chain links TRBV11-3 to TRBJ2-1; TRBD2 is a possible D gene (6 bases). Looked up from germline, CDR1 is SGHNT and CDR2 is YENEEA. V lost 1 base, J lost 9 bases, and 10 bases lay in between. There are 13 residues in the CDR3.

This chain uses TRBV3-1 (or the pseudogene TRBV3-2) with TRBJ2-5, with D hard to call. The CDR3 runs to 18 residues. Trimming removed 3 bases from V and 5 bases from J, with 25 bases in between. CDR1 and CDR2 (germline): LGHDT, YNNKEL (reference sequence). CDR3 bases: TGTGCCAGCAGCCACCCAGAACCTACTCATACCGCCAGGGAGACCCAGTACTTC. It specifies CASSHPEPTHTARETQYF.

The chain employs TRBV28 and TRBJ1-5; D is unclear. The germline CDR1 and CDR2 sequences are MDHEN and SYDVKM. The CDR3 sequence is 16 residues long. V lost 4 bases and J lost 0, with 13 bases in between. The CDR3 DNA is TGTGCCAGCAGTTCGTCACAGAGCTATAGCAATCAGCCCCAGCATTTT. This sequence encodes CASSSSQSYSNQPQHF.

The chain has TRBV7-8 and TRBJ2-5; 7 nucleotides align to TRBD2. The length of the CDR3 is 15 residues. CDR1 and CDR2 from the germline V gene are SGHVS and FQNEAQ. V shed 5 bases, J shed 5 bases, and the junction held 11 bases outside the gene matches. The CDR3 coding sequence is TGTGCCAGCAGCCCCATTCTCCACGGGGGGGAGACCCAGTACTTC. This translates into CASSPILHGGETQYF.

The CDR3 reads CASSLAGVGGQETQYF. DNA for the CDR3: TGCGCCAGCAGCTTGGCTGGGGTTGGGGGGCAAGAGACCCAGTACTTC. V usage is TRBV5-1 and J usage is TRBJ2-5; tentative D call: TRBD2 (6 bases). Germline CDR1 and CDR2: SGHRS and YFSETQ. V lost 0 bases and J lost 2, with 14 bases in between. The CDR3 runs 16 residues.

J is TRBJ2-3 and V is TRBV14; D is unclear. Germline CDR1 SGHDN, CDR2 FVKESK. This CDR3 is built from 18 residues. V was trimmed by 3 bases and J by 2 bases, leaving 21 bases between them. This chain's CDR3 is CASSQKGDFLALTDTQYF. CDR3 bases: TGTGCCAGCAGCCAGAAAGGCGACTTCTTAGCACTCACAGATACGCAGTATTTT.

The genes are TRBV24-1 and TRBJ2-3, with 11 bases aligning to TRBD2. The CDR3 length is 16 residues. Germline CDR1 reads KGHDR; CDR2 reads SFDVKD. The trim removed 4 bases at V and 5 bases at J, leaving 7 bases unmatched. The CDR3 region is CATSDALAGAGDTQYF. The DNA for the CDR3 is TGTGCCACCAGTGACGCACTAGCGGGAGCTGGAGATACGCAGTATTTT.

This clone was counted a single time. This sequence joins TRBV25-1 and TRBJ2-6; the D gene is possibly TRBD1 (6 bases). V dropped 3 bases and J dropped 4 bases, with 13 bases sitting between them. The germline CDR1 and CDR2 sequences are MGHDK and SYGVNS. The CDR3 has 16 amino acids. CDR3 in amino acids: CASSDPGAPGANVLTF. CDR3 DNA sequence: TGTGCCAGCAGTGATCCAGGGGCGCCCGGGGCCAACGTCCTGACTTTC.

The chain carries TRBV5-1 and TRBJ2-2, with 16 bases aligning to TRBD2. Trimming cost V 4 bases and J 7 bases; bases outside gene matches: 10. This CDR3 comprises 18 residues. Germline V CDR1 and CDR2: SGHRS, YFSETQ. The CDR3 reads CASSPGTSGRAVGGELFF. The CDR3, as DNA: TGCGCCAGCAGCCCGGGGACTAGCGGGAGGGCCGTCGGCGGGGAGCTGTTTTTT.

The chain carries TRBV3-1 (or the pseudogene TRBV3-2) and TRBJ2-1; 8 bases map to TRBD2. This CDR3 is built from 18 residues. The ends lost 4 bases at V and 0 bases at J; junction bases unmatched: 11. Per germline, CDR1 LGHDT and CDR2 YNNKEL (reference sequence). The DNA of the CDR3 is TGTGCCAGCAGCCCCTACGCGGGGGGAGGGAGCTCCTACAATGAGCAGTTCTTC. Translation gives CASSPYAGGGSSYNEQFF.

The chain has TRBV10-3 and TRBJ1-5; D possibly corresponds to TRBD1 (6 bases). V shed 5 bases and J shed 5 bases, with 19 bases lying between them. This CDR3 region has 16 residues. Germline CDR1 reads ENHRY; CDR2 reads SYGVKD. CDR3: CAISPKGTDSYQPQHF. CDR3 DNA sequence: TGTGCCATCAGTCCAAAGGGTACGGACAGTTATCAGCCCCAGCATTTT.

This CDR3 reads CADSNEKLFF. Written as DNA, the CDR3 is TGTGCGGACAGTAATGAAAAACTGTTTTTT. The rearrangement uses TRBV5-6 and TRBJ1-4, with D perhaps TRBD1 (6 bases). The CDR3 extends over 10 amino acids. Germline V gene sequence: CDR1 SGHDT, CDR2 YYEEEE.

The V gene is TRBV7-8, the J gene TRBJ2-1; D might be TRBD1 (6 bases). Germline lookup yields CDR1 SGHVS and CDR2 FQNEAQ. The CDR3 covers 16 residues. Trimming shortened V by 5 bases and J by 0 bases, and 14 bases separated the two germline ends. The CDR3 coding sequence is TGTGCCAGCAGCCCCAGGACAGTCGGCTCCTACAATGAGCAGTTCTTC. It encodes CASSPRTVGSYNEQFF.

The chain combines TRBV5-4 with TRBJ2-3, with D maybe TRBD1 (5 bases). CDR1 is SGHNT, CDR2 YYREEE, per germline (reference sequence). Trimming stripped 0 bases from V and 5 bases from J, with 13 bases between. This CDR3 is 15 amino acids long. The CDR3 nucleotides read TGTGCCAGCAGCTTGGCATCCCAGGGTAGAGATACGCAGTATTTT. Its translation: CASSLASQGRDTQYF.

The rearrangement uses TRBV7-2 and TRBJ2-7; 8 positions agree with TRBD2. There are 14 residues in the CDR3. Germline CDR1 reads SGHTA; CDR2 reads FQGNSA. V was pared by 5 bases and J by 5 bases, with 8 bases of the junction left unmatched. The CDR3 loop is CASSLSGGPDEQYF. CDR3 coding DNA: TGTGCCAGCAGCCTATCGGGAGGGCCCGACGAGCAGTACTTC.

The V and J genes are TRBV6-5 and TRBJ2-7, with TRBD1 matching 8 bases. The CDR3 is 14 residues long. Germline V gives CDR1 MNHEY, CDR2 SVGAGI. Losses at the gene ends were 6 bases for V and 3 bases for J; bases not matched to a gene: 7. The CDR3 is CASSRTGKIYEQYF. The CDR3 bases are TGTGCCAGCAGCCGGACAGGGAAAATCTACGAGCAGTACTTC.

The V call is TRBV4-1, the J call TRBJ2-1, with 8 bases that match TRBD2. Germline CDR1 reads MGHRA; CDR2 reads YSYEKL. V shed 2 bases, J shed 9 bases, and the junction held 6 bases outside the gene matches. The CDR3 runs to 14 residues. The CDR3 nucleotides are TGCGCCAGCAGCCAAAATGGACTAGCAGCTGAGCAGTTCTTC. This encodes CASSQNGLAAEQFF.